Below are 24 T cell receptor beta chains sequenced from a single sample in a study of blood T cells in healthy people across ages. PCR was performed a second time for roughly 7 to 12 cycles using a sample-barcoded 5' primer and a J-beta primer mix. TCRdb re-analysed the 5' RACE reads in MiXCR, keeping a single row per CDR3 protein. The data show 650,000 to 1,000,000 distinct CDR3 sequences, with 46% seen just once and 15% to 20% held by the top ten. Sequencing input: blood. All receptors come from a man of 80 years or more in good health.

In this sample, this clonotype turned up a few times. The rearrangement uses TRBV12-3 or TRBV12-4 and TRBJ2-1; no clear D gene. The J call is uncertain, as TRBJ2-7 better fits the DNA end. The CDR3 sequence is 11 residues long. CDR3 sequence reads: CASSIYNEQYF. The CDR3 region has the DNA TGTGCCAGCAGCATCTACAATGAGCAGTACTTC.

This clonotype was counted a few times. The chain carries TRBV6-5 and TRBJ1-5, with D hard to call. Trimming shortened V by 8 bases and J by 4 bases, and 9 bases separated the two germline ends. Germline loops: CDR1 MNHEY, CDR2 SVGAGI. The CDR3 runs to 12 residues. The CDR3 coding sequence is TGTGCCAGCCTCCGCTTAAATCAGCCCCAGCATTTT. It encodes CASLRLNQPQHF.

Here the CDR3 DNA reads TGTGCCAGCAGCGAATGGCCGATAGAGAGCACAGATACGCAGTATTTT. It encodes CASSEWPIESTDTQYF. The chain employs TRBV7-9 and TRBJ2-3, with no clear D. Germline-derived CDR1 and CDR2 are SEHNR and FQNEAQ (reference sequence). The CDR3 extends over 16 amino acids. Trimming shortened V by 5 bases and J by 0 bases, and 15 bases separated the two germline ends.

This clonotype was picked up many times. The chain recombines TRBV29-1 with TRBJ1-1; 8 bases are shared with TRBD1. CDR3 length: 14 amino acids. The V gene's germline CDR1 is SQVTM and CDR2 ANQGSEA. With V trimmed by 4 bases and J by 7 bases, 11 bases remained unmatched. The chain's CDR3 is CSVVPPGQVREAFF. The DNA of the CDR3 is TGCAGCGTTGTACCACCGGGACAGGTTCGTGAAGCTTTCTTT.

About this clonotype itself: Just one base apart from a much larger clone, this may be a read error. The V and J genes are TRBV7-9 and TRBJ2-1; D remains ambiguous. Deletions cut 2 bases from V and 8 bases from J, with 4 bases between. Germline-derived CDR1 and CDR2 are SEHNR and FQNEAQ (reference sequence). The CDR3 is made up of 11 amino acids. CDR3 region: CASSLNDEQFF. The DNA of the CDR3 is TGTGCCAGCAGCTTAAATGATGAGCAGTTCTTC.

This clonotype showed up just a few times. V and J are TRBV6-1 and TRBJ2-6; 11 nucleotides agree with TRBD2. The trim removed 4 bases at V and 3 bases at J, leaving 11 bases unmatched. CDR3 length equals 19 residues. Germline assignment: CDR1 MNHNS and CDR2 SASEGT. The DNA of the CDR3 is TGTGCCAGCAGTGTCGGACTAGCGGGTTTGCGCGGTGGGGCCAACGTCCTGACTTTC. Protein sequence: CASSVGLAGLRGGANVLTF.

The chain joins TRBV29-1 to TRBJ2-3; 9 bases agree with TRBD2. Germline CDR1 and CDR2: SQVTM and ANQGSEA. V was clipped by 4 bases and J by 1 base; unmatched bases: 6. The CDR3 contains 15 residues. CDR3 sequence (DNA): TGCAGCGTTGGGAAAGCGGGAGGTGGCACAGATACGCAGTATTTT. Amino acid sequence: CSVGKAGGGTDTQYF.

This clonotype was recorded a few times. The chain couples TRBV5-5 to TRBJ2-4, with 9 bases aligning to TRBD2. Germline trimming cut 2 bases from V and 7 bases from J; bases unmatched to any gene: 4. The CDR3 consists of 14 residues. The germline gives CDR1 SGHKS, CDR2 YYEKEE (reference sequence). The CDR3 sequence: CASSFSGRSNIQYF. DNA of the CDR3: TGTGCCAGCAGCTTCAGCGGGAGGTCGAACATTCAGTACTTC.

Only one count was recorded for this clonotype. Mismatch with germline at one junction end may stem from a read error. This chain connects TRBV7-2 to TRBJ2-1; 9 bases map to TRBD1. The CDR3 consists of 15 residues. Germline V gives CDR1 SGHTA, CDR2 FQGNSA. CDR3 bases: TGTGCCAGCAGCTCCAACAGGGGGCAGGACAATAAGCAGTTCTTC. Translated, it gives CASSSNRGQDNKQFF.

The CDR3 here is CASSPEPGQDSNEQYF. The CDR3 nucleotides are TGTGCCAGCAGTCCCGAGCCGGGACAGGATTCCAATGAGCAGTACTTC. The V and J genes are TRBV13 and TRBJ2-5, with 8 bases that match TRBD1. The CDR3 loop spans 16 amino acids. The germline gives CDR1 PRHDT, CDR2 FYEKMQ (reference sequence). J lost 11 bases, V lost 6 bases, and 20 bases had no gene match.

This clonotype was seen a few times. The gene calls are TRBV13 and TRBJ1-2; D is unresolved. The CDR3 totals 17 residues. The germline V gene encodes CDR1 PRHDT and CDR2 FYEKMQ (reference sequence). Trimming left V 1 base short and J 5 bases short, with 20 bases between. The CDR3 is CASSLETPGTFQYGYTF. The CDR3 coding sequence is TGTGCCAGCAGCTTAGAAACGCCGGGAACCTTCCAATATGGCTACACCTTC.

The V and J genes are TRBV7-2 and TRBJ2-2; D gene unclear. The germline V gene has CDR1 SGHTA and CDR2 FQGNSA. V shed 5 bases and J shed 0 bases, with 16 bases lying between them. This CDR3 has 17 amino acids. The CDR3 region has the DNA TGTGCCAGCAGCCTAGACACTATGACCGCGAACACCGGGGAGCTGTTTTTT. Translating it yields CASSLDTMTANTGELFF.

This clonotype was counted only a few times. The J gene is TRBJ2-1, the V gene TRBV20-1, with D tentatively TRBD1 (6 bases). Germline-derived CDR1 and CDR2 are DFQATT and SNEGSKA (reference sequence). Trimming stripped 5 bases from V and 13 bases from J, with 15 bases between. The CDR3 sequence is 11 residues long. This chain's CDR3 is CSAGLQTGQFF. The CDR3 nucleotides are TGCAGTGCTGGGTTACAGACAGGCCAGTTCTTC.

The V gene is TRBV25-1, the J gene TRBJ1-6, with D hard to call. In germline, CDR1 is MGHDK, CDR2 SYGVNS. The CDR3 consists of 17 residues. The V gene lost 1 base and the J gene lost 5 bases, with 15 bases spanning the gap. CDR3 bases: TGTGCCAGCAGTGAATTGTACGGAGATGCCGATAATTCACCCCTCCACTTT. Residues: CASSELYGDADNSPLHF.

The sample holds a few counts of this clonotype. V usage is TRBV11-1 and J usage is TRBJ2-3; 9 nucleotides agree with TRBD2. Germline CDR1 is SGHAT and CDR2 is FQDESV (reference sequence). After removal of 0 bases from V and 2 bases from J, the junction contained 15 bases not matched to a gene. CDR3 size: 20 residues. This chain's CDR3 is CASSLARHQRASGITDTQYF. For the CDR3, the DNA is TGTGCCAGCAGCTTAGCGCGACACCAAAGGGCTAGCGGGATCACAGATACGCAGTATTTT.

Remarks on this clonotype: At one of its ends the junction is not consistent with the germline gene, which may arise from a read error. V gene TRBV9 combines with J gene TRBJ2-4; TRBD2 is a possible D gene (5 bases). The tail of the sequence fits TRBJ2-5 better, so the J call may be wrong. Germline loops: CDR1 SGDLS, CDR2 YYNGEE. The CDR3 length is 20 residues. The CDR3 here is CAGSVGDGRAEGMKEETQYF. For the CDR3, the DNA is TGTGCCGGCAGCGTAGGAGACGGTCGAGCGGAAGGGATGAAAGAGGAGACCCAGTACTTC.

The genes are TRBV14 and TRBJ2-2; D uncertain. Per germline, CDR1 SGHDN and CDR2 FVKESK. The CDR3 has 16 residues. V was shortened by 3 bases and J by 0 bases, with 11 bases between the two germline ends. In nucleotides, the CDR3 is TGTGCCAGCAGCCACCTTCGCGGACCGAACACCGGGGAGCTGTTTTTT. It translates to CASSHLRGPNTGELFF.

This clonotype appeared a few times. The chain combines TRBV7-9 with TRBJ2-6; the D gene is possibly TRBD2 (6 bases). V was cut by 5 bases and J by 4 bases, with 15 bases left in between. Germline-derived CDR1 and CDR2 are SEHNR and FQNEAQ (reference sequence). The length of the CDR3 is 16 residues. The CDR3 coding sequence is TGTGCCAGCAGCCAAGCTCGGGGGTTAGGGGCCAACGTCCTGACTTTC. This encodes CASSQARGLGANVLTF.

This clonotype was counted between two and nine times. The chain employs TRBV5-4 and TRBJ2-3; weak D call: TRBD1 (5 bases). V lost 6 bases to trimming and J lost 5 bases, with 16 bases between them. The CDR3 extends over 14 amino acids. The germline CDR1 and CDR2 sequences are SGHNT and YYREEE (reference sequence). CDR3 sequence reads: CASNNQGFVDTQYF. The CDR3 DNA follows: TGTGCCAGCAACAACCAGGGATTTGTAGATACGCAGTATTTT.

This chain links TRBV24-1 with TRBJ2-2, with D tentatively TRBD1 (6 bases). CDR3 length: 14 amino acids. Germline V gene lookup returns CDR1 KGHDR and CDR2 SFDVKD. The V gene lost 7 bases and the J gene lost 2 bases, with 10 bases spanning the gap. Here the CDR3 DNA reads TGTGCCACCAGCACAGGGCTCAACACCGGGGAGCTGTTTTTT. Its translation is CATSTGLNTGELFF.

This clonotype has a handful of counts. This rearrangement joins TRBV4-2 to TRBJ2-6; possible D gene TRBD1, 5 bases. The germline gives CDR1 LGHNA, CDR2 YNFKEQ. There are 16 residues in the CDR3. V gave up 2 bases and J gave up 3 bases, with 11 bases separating them. In DNA, the CDR3 is TGTGCCAGCAGCCAACCTACAGGTATTGGGGCCAACGTCCTGACTTTC. Protein: CASSQPTGIGANVLTF.

This clonotype was observed a few times. The genes are TRBV6-1 and TRBJ2-7; TRBD1 is a possible D gene (6 bases). This CDR3 contains 15 residues. The ends were cut back, 2 bases at V and 3 bases at J, with 14 bases in the middle. Germline V gene lookup returns CDR1 MNHNS and CDR2 SASEGT. CDR3 sequence reads: CASSELTGSFYEQYF. In nucleotides, the CDR3 is TGTGCCAGCAGTGAACTAACAGGGAGCTTCTACGAGCAGTACTTC.

This clonotype has only a few counts. V is TRBV4-2 and J is TRBJ2-3; 12 bases agree with TRBD2. V shed 0 bases and J 6 bases; nucleotides not matched to a gene: 4. The CDR3 runs 16 residues. CDR1 and CDR2 (germline): LGHNA, YNFKEQ. CDR3 nucleotides: TGTGCCAGCAGCCAAGAACGGACTAGCGGGGTTGATACGCAGTATTTT. As protein: CASSQERTSGVDTQYF.

The chain carries TRBV20-1 and TRBJ2-3; 9 positions match TRBD2. The CDR3 runs 15 residues. Germline lookup yields CDR1 DFQATT and CDR2 SNEGSKA (reference sequence). V lost 4 bases to trimming and J lost 3 bases; unmatched junction nucleotides: 8. The CDR3, as DNA: TGCAGTGCTAACCCCTCAGCGGGAGGTACAGATACGCAGTATTTT. Residues: CSANPSAGGTDTQYF.